Detailed here is one T cell receptor (beta chain). Its antigen is unidentified. V was clipped by 7 bases and J by 4 bases, with 13 bases between them. The CDR3 totals 13 residues. CDR1 is SGHAT, CDR2 FQNNGV, per germline. This specimen belongs to a study of long-term antiretroviral therapy in people with HIV. About the study: A decade or so separates the oldest specimens from the later 2015 immediate-ART recommendation. Broader study findings: Repertoires from HIV showed CDR3 length ranges narrower than those of controls.

The assay, immunoSEQ v3.0, was run at survey level. Here immunoSEQ multiplex PCR was the method, and the copy in TCRdb shows in-frame clones only, minus some. The profile shows 26,000 or so clones, around 87% of them singletons. The chain combines TRBV11-2 with TRBJ2-5, with no clear D. The sequence was obtained from a woman aged 18-30 years with HIV. The sequencing used unsorted PBMCs, collected 0.5 years after starting antiretroviral therapy. The chain's CDR3 is CASTLTAGETQYF. The CDR3 DNA follows: TGTGCCAGCACCTTGACTGCTGGAGAGACCCAGTACTTC.